The entry below gives a single TCR beta chain sequence along with its context. Its antigen is as yet unknown. This specimen belongs to a study of immune evolution from preneoplasia to lung adenocarcinoma. The study, taken as a whole, reports: Normal lung had the highest top T cell clone frequencies. Later-stage lesions appeared to have more T cells, more diversity, less clonality.

The method was immunoSEQ multiplex PCR; TCRdb's version includes in-frame clones alone and lacks a portion of them. Of about 4,000 clones listed, almost 50% are singletons. Germline loops: CDR1 MNHNS, CDR2 SASEGT. This CDR3 is 17 amino acids long. Trimming took off 1 base at V and 0 bases at J, with 13 bases between the two ends. Sequencing was carried out using FFPE normal lung tissue adjacent to the tumor. This clonotype originated in a person in their fifties with lung adenocarcinoma. The chain carries TRBV6-1 and TRBJ1-5; unclear D gene. The CDR3 spells CASSEEIFGYSNQPQHF. Here the CDR3 DNA reads TGTGCCAGCAGTGAAGAGATATTCGGGTATAGCAATCAGCCCCAGCATTTT.